Listed below are T cell receptor beta chains from one sample, sequenced in a study of T cell changes during pregnancy in multiple sclerosis. Sequencing used immunoSEQ multiplex PCR; TCRdb keeps in-frame clones, though not all of them. The sample contains over 25,000 clones, 80% to 90% of which appear only once. Sample: CD8+ T cells from peripheral blood mononuclear cells, taken in the second trimester of pregnancy. These receptors came from a female donor with multiple sclerosis, enrolled in a pregnancy study. CDR3s include the opening cysteine and the closing phenylalanine or tryptophan. Each record gives: V gene, clone size, D gene, J gene, CDR3 protein, CDR3 DNA. The D gene is left open where the match is weak. Clone size is not always given. Where it is, it says once, few, many or a class for expanded clones.

>TRBV5-1|NA|NA|TRBJ2-7
CASSLEEMASEAYEQYF
TGCGCCAGCAGCTTGGAGGAGATGGCTAGCGAGGCCTACGAGCAGTACTTC
>TRBV6-5|NA|TRBD1|TRBJ1-5
CASSFDREDQPQHF
TGTGCCAGCAGTTTCGACAGGGAGGACCAGCCCCAGCATTTT
>TRBV7-6|NA|NA|TRBJ1-2
CASSSHLGGIYGYTF
TGTGCCAGCAGCTCACACCTGGGGGGTATCTATGGCTACACCTTC
>TRBV27|NA|NA|TRBJ2-2
CASSTPDSTGELFF
TGTGCCAGCAGCACCCCGGACAGCACCGGGGAGCTGTTTTTT
>TRBV11-2|NA|TRBD1|TRBJ1-1
CASSVRQGADTEAFF
TGTGCCAGCAGCGTGCGACAGGGGGCGGACACTGAAGCTTTCTTT
>TRBV11-3|NA|TRBD1|TRBJ2-2
CASSNDRAAFGELFF
TGTGCCAGCAGCAATGACAGGGCGGCGTTCGGGGAGCTGTTTTTT
>TRBV6-1|NA|NA|TRBJ2-2
CASSEDSRARYTGELFF
TGTGCCAGCAGTGAGGACTCGAGGGCCCGGTACACCGGGGAGCTGTTTTTT
>TRBV2|NA|NA|TRBJ2-7
CASSEDRIYEQYF
TGTGCCAGCAGTGAAGACAGAATCTACGAGCAGTACTTC
>TRBV9|NA|TRBD2|TRBJ2-1
CASSGLAGYEQFF
TGTGCCAGCAGCGGTCTAGCGGGATATGAGCAGTTCTTC
>TRBV4-3|NA|TRBD2|TRBJ2-5
CASSQDSRLAGGLETQYF
TGCGCCAGCAGCCAAGACAGTCGGTTAGCGGGGGGGTTAGAGACCCAGTACTTC
>TRBV5-5|NA|TRBD1|TRBJ2-1
CASSSGQGRHNEQFF
TGTGCCAGCAGCTCGGGACAGGGAAGACACAATGAGCAGTTCTTC
>TRBV10-3|NA|NA|TRBJ1-1
CATQLNTEAFF
TGTGCCACCCAGTTGAACACTGAAGCTTTCTTT
>TRBV7-3|NA|NA|TRBJ2-2
CASSLGNTGELFF
TGTGCCAGCAGCTTAGGCAACACCGGGGAGCTGTTTTTT
>TRBV2|NA|TRBD1|TRBJ2-3
CASSGDRGLADTQYF
TGTGCCAGCAGTGGGGACAGGGGGTTGGCAGATACGCAGTATTTT
>TRBV18|NA|TRBD1|TRBJ2-7
CASSPPRQGTDEQYF
TGTGCCAGCTCACCACCCAGACAGGGTACGGACGAGCAGTACTTC
>TRBV7-9|NA|TRBD1|TRBJ1-3
CASDRPSDRDPGNTIYF
TGTGCCAGCGATCGTCCCTCGGACAGGGACCCTGGAAACACCATATATTTT
>TRBV13|NA|TRBD2|TRBJ2-1
CASSPTFERGTKWQFF
TGTGCCAGCAGCCCGACCTTCGAGCGGGGGACCAAGTGGCAGTTCTTC
>TRBV6-1|NA|NA|TRBJ1-1
CASSVEGGTEAFF
TGTGCCAGCAGTGTAGAGGGCGGGACTGAAGCTTTCTTT
>TRBV28|NA|NA|TRBJ1-1
CASSLAGFTEAFF
TGTGCCAGCAGTTTAGCGGGGTTCACTGAAGCTTTCTTT
>TRBV10-2|NA|NA|TRBJ1-2
CATQGGGAAYGYTF
TGCGCCACCCAAGGGGGGGGCGCTGCCTATGGCTACACCTTC
>TRBV4-2|NA|TRBD2|TRBJ2-1
CASSQVELAGSYNEQFF
TGTGCCAGCAGCCAAGTTGAACTAGCGGGGTCCTACAATGAGCAGTTCTTC
>TRBV28|NA|NA|TRBJ2-5
CASSLTGLQETQYF
TGTGCCAGCAGTTTAACCGGGTTACAAGAGACCCAGTACTTC
>TRBV6-5|NA|TRBD1|TRBJ2-7
CASSYETGDYEQYF
TGTGCCAGCAGTTACGAGACAGGGGACTACGAGCAGTACTTC
>TRBV19|few|TRBD2|TRBJ2-5
CASSPLTGLAGGFETQYF
TGTGCCAGTAGTCCCCTCACGGGGCTAGCGGGAGGTTTTGAGACCCAGTACTTC
>TRBV5-1|few|NA|TRBJ1-2
CASSLETGDGYTF
TGCGCCAGCAGCTTGGAGACGGGGGATGGCTACACCTTC
>TRBV7-9|NA|NA|TRBJ2-7
CASSLRRQETYEQYF
TGTGCCAGCAGCTTACGACGACAGGAAACCTACGAGCAGTACTTC
>TRBV4-2|NA|TRBD2|TRBJ2-7
CASSQGLAGDPSYEQYF
TGTGCCAGCAGCCAAGGGCTAGCGGGCGATCCCTCCTACGAGCAGTACTTC
>TRBV27|NA|NA|TRBJ1-2
CASSPRTAIGLNYGYTF
TGTGCCAGCAGTCCAAGGACAGCGATAGGGCTCAACTATGGCTACACCTTC
>TRBV7-8|NA|TRBD1|TRBJ1-2
CASSYEALGDRVDREYGYTF
TGTGCCAGCAGCTACGAAGCGTTGGGGGACAGGGTCGACCGGGAATATGGCTACACCTTC
>TRBV7-8|NA|TRBD2|TRBJ2-5
CASSFGLAGGPGQETQYF
TGTGCCAGCAGCTTCGGACTAGCGGGGGGGCCGGGTCAAGAGACCCAGTACTTC
>TRBV4-1|NA|NA|TRBJ2-1
CASSQGERTEQFF
TGCGCCAGCAGTCAAGGGGAGAGGACGGAGCAGTTCTTC
>TRBV6-5|NA|NA|TRBJ2-5
CASSYVAGSETQYF
TGTGCCAGCAGTTACGTCGCCGGTTCCGAGACCCAGTACTTC
>TRBV7-2|NA|TRBD2|TRBJ2-7
CASNPTSGAVEQYF
TGTGCCAGCAACCCGACTAGCGGGGCGGTCGAGCAGTACTTC
>TRBV7-9|few|TRBD1|TRBJ2-1
CASSLEGAEQFF
TGTGCCAGCAGCTTAGAGGGGGCTGAGCAGTTCTTC
>TRBV13|NA|NA|TRBJ2-3
CASSLGQEFTDTQYF
TGTGCCAGCAGCTTAGGTCAGGAATTCACAGATACGCAGTATTTT
>TRBV27|once|TRBD2|TRBJ2-2
CASSSRGGPGELFF
TGTGCCAGCAGTTCGCGGGGGGGCCCCGGGGAGCTGTTTTTT
>TRBV10-3|NA|TRBD2|TRBJ2-3
CAIRGLAGGPDTQYF
TGTGCCATCAGGGGACTAGCGGGGGGGCCAGATACGCAGTATTTT